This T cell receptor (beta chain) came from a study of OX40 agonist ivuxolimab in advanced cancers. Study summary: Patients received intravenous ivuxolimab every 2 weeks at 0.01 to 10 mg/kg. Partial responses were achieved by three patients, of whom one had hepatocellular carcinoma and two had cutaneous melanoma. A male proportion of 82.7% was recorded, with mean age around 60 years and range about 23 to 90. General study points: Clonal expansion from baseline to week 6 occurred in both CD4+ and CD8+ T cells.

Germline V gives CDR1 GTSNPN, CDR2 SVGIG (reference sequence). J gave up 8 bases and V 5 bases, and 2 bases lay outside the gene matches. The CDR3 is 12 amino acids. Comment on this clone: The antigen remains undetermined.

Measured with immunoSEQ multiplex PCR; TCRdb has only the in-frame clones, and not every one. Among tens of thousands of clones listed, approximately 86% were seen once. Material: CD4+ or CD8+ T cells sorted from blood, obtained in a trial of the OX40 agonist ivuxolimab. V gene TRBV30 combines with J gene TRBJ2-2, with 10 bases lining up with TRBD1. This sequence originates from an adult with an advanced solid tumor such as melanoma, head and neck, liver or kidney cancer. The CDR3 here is CAWGQGGGELFF. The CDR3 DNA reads TGTGCCTGGGGACAGGGGGGTGGGGAGCTGTTTTTT.